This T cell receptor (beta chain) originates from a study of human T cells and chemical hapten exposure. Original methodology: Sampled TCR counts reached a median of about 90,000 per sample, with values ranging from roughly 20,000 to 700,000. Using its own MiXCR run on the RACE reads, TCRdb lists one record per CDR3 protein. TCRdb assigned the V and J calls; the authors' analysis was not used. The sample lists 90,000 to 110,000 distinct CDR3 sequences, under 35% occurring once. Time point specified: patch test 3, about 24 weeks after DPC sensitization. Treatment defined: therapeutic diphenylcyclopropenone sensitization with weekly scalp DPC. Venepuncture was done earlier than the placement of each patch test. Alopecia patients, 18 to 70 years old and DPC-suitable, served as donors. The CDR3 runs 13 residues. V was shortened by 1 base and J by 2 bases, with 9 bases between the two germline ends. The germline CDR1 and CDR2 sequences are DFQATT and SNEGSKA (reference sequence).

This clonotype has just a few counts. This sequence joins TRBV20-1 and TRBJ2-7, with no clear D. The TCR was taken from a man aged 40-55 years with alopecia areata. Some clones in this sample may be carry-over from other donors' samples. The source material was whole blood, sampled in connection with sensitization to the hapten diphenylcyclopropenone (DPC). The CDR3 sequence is CSARASTTYEQYV. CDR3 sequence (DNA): TGCAGTGCTAGAGCCTCTACAACCTACGAGCAGTACGTC.